This entry lists 14 T cell receptor beta chains sequenced from one sample in a study of CD8 T cells in ankylosing spondylitis. One entry per CDR3 protein, called by TCRdb with MiXCR from the 5' RACE reads. The sample includes fewer than 500,000 distinct CDR3 sequences, roughly 25% of them seen just once. Overall study results and limits: Roughly eight highly homologous variants made up a TCR beta motif that seemed to typify ankylosing spondylitis blood.

The antigens these receptors bind are not known. Sequenced input: blood, either unsorted or a sorted T cell fraction (not recorded which). Every receptor here comes from a male donor with ankylosing spondylitis.

J is TRBJ2-2 and V is TRBV11-2; perhaps TRBD1 as D (5 bases). Germline CDR1 is SGHAT and CDR2 is FQNNGV. This CDR3 has 18 residues. Trimming removed 1 base at V and 6 bases at J, with 21 bases between. The CDR3 bases are TGTGCCAGCAGCTTAGTTGTTTGGCAGGGCCGCCTCCCCGGGGAGCTGTTTTTT. This translates into CASSLVVWQGRLPGELFF.

The chain is built from TRBV24-1 and TRBJ2-3; D remains unclear. Trimming removed 3 bases at V and 2 bases at J, with 14 bases between. Germline V gene lookup returns CDR1 KGHDR and CDR2 SFDVKD. This CDR3 spans 16 amino acids. The CDR3 DNA reads as TGTGCCACCAGTGATGCCCGCAGGCTTACCACAGATACGCAGTATTTT. It encodes CATSDARRLTTDTQYF.

The chain combines TRBV10-1 with TRBJ1-1; D possibly corresponds to TRBD1 (6 bases). V shed 2 bases and J shed 5 bases, with 15 bases lying between them. Germline loops: CDR1 WNHNN, CDR2 SYGVQD (reference sequence). This CDR3 is 15 amino acids long. The CDR3 sequence: CASSEGRGWETEAFF. CDR3 DNA sequence: TGCGCCAGCAGTGAGGGCAGGGGATGGGAAACTGAAGCTTTCTTT.

V usage is TRBV29-1 and J usage is TRBJ2-2; 14 bases align to TRBD2. J was trimmed by 5 bases and V by 2 bases; bases with no gene match: 1. CDR3 size: 15 residues. CDR1 is SQVTM and CDR2 is ANQGSEA in the germline V gene. Here the CDR3 DNA reads TGCAGCGTTGAACGACTAGCGGGAGGGACCGGGGAGCTGTTTTTT. This gives the protein CSVERLAGGTGELFF.

The sample holds many counts of this clonotype. The chain recombines TRBV12-3 or TRBV12-4 with TRBJ2-3; 7 positions agree with TRBD1. The CDR3 has 13 amino acids. With 3 bases clipped from V and 14 bases from J, the junction kept 11 bases outside the gene matches. DNA for the CDR3: TGTGCCAGCAGTTTCATACCGGGACAGCAAGTGTATTTT. As protein: CASSFIPGQQVYF.

In this sample, this clonotype turned up a few times. The rearrangement uses TRBV5-1 and TRBJ2-7; D is perhaps TRBD1 (6 bases). Per germline, CDR1 SGHRS and CDR2 YFSETQ. V lost 4 bases to trimming and J lost 3 bases, with 11 bases between them. The CDR3 has 13 residues. In DNA, the CDR3 is TGCGCCAGCAGCCCATCCAGGGGCTACGAGCAGTACTTC. This codes for CASSPSRGYEQYF.

This clonotype has just a few counts. The chain combines TRBV6-4 with TRBJ2-1; 11 positions match TRBD2. V was clipped by 3 bases and J by 6 bases; unmatched bases: 1. The germline gives CDR1 MRHNA, CDR2 SNTAGT. CDR3 size: 14 residues. This CDR3 reads CASSETSGINEQFF. The DNA of the CDR3 is TGTGCCAGCAGTGAGACTAGCGGGATCAATGAGCAGTTCTTC.

This chain joins TRBV20-1 and TRBJ1-6; the match to TRBD1 covers 7 bases. Germline CDR1 DFQATT, CDR2 SNEGSKA (reference sequence). The CDR3 is made up of 12 amino acids. J gave up 13 bases and V 6 bases, and 9 bases lay outside the gene matches. For the CDR3, the DNA is TGCAGTGCGCGGACAGGCTCGGGTCCCCTCCACTTT. As protein: CSARTGSGPLHF.

This clonotype was observed many times. This chain uses TRBV3-1 with TRBJ2-1, with 7 bases lining up with TRBD2. This CDR3 comprises 12 residues. The germline V gene encodes CDR1 LGHDT and CDR2 YNNKEL (reference sequence). V lost 4 bases to trimming and J lost 9 bases; unmatched junction nucleotides: 3. In DNA form, the CDR3 reads TGTGCCAGCAGCCTGGGGGGGGGTGAGCAGTTCTTC. Translated: CASSLGGGEQFF.

By proportion, this clonotype is medium-sized (0.01 to 0.1%). The chain couples TRBV20-1 to TRBJ2-1; D is unresolved. Per germline, CDR1 DFQATT and CDR2 SNEGSKA (reference sequence). The CDR3 is 13 amino acids. V lost 3 bases and J 1 base, leaving 7 bases between the germline ends. The CDR3 protein is CSASHNSYNEQFF. CDR3 nucleotides: TGCAGTGCTAGCCACAATTCCTACAATGAGCAGTTCTTC.

V is TRBV7-8 and J is TRBJ1-6; tentative D call: TRBD1 (6 bases). CDR1 and CDR2 (germline): SGHVS, FQNEAQ. Between the trimmed V and J ends, which lost 2 bases and 8 bases, there was a span of 7 bases. The length of the CDR3 is 13 residues. The CDR3: CASSLPGDSPLHF. CDR3 nucleotides: TGTGCCAGCAGCTTACCAGGGGATTCACCCCTCCACTTT.

The chain joins TRBV5-1 to TRBJ2-7; D is undetermined. This CDR3 contains 13 residues. V was cut by 5 bases and J by 3 bases, with 12 bases left in between. The germline V gene has CDR1 SGHRS and CDR2 YFSETQ. CDR3 bases: TGCGCCAGCAGACTCTCAACGGGCTACGAGCAGTACTTC. This encodes CASRLSTGYEQYF.

The rearrangement uses TRBV12-3 or TRBV12-4 and TRBJ2-3; D unresolved. V was cut by 1 base and J by 4 bases, with 15 bases left in between. This CDR3 has 16 residues. This chain's CDR3 is CASSLVRPPYPDTQYF. CDR3 nucleotide sequence: TGTGCCAGCAGTTTAGTTCGCCCCCCCTATCCAGATACGCAGTATTTT.

The chain is built from TRBV4-2 and TRBJ2-7, with TRBD2 matching over 11 bases. The CDR3 is 15 residues long. Germline V gives CDR1 LGHNA, CDR2 YNFKEQ. The J segment lost 12 bases and the V segment lost 0 bases, leaving 10 bases of the junction unmatched. The DNA for the CDR3 is TGTGCCAGCAGCCAAGATTTGCTAGCGGGAGGCCCGTTGTACGTC. It codes for CASSQDLLAGGPLYV.